Below are 26 T cell receptor beta chains sequenced from a single sample in a study of shared T cell receptors in the human thymus. The protocol was immunoSEQ multiplex PCR, while the TCRdb copy is restricted to in-frame clones and leaves out a portion. This repertoire shows 700,000 to 750,000 clones, approximately 85% found once; its top ten account for about 0.011%. These data were likewise used in another study, on human thymus T cells.

Sequenced sample: thymocytes. Source of these receptors: a girl under two years old with a congenital heart defect.

The V gene is TRBV7-8, the J gene TRBJ1-5; TRBD1 might be the D (6 bases). The CDR3 totals 14 residues. The V gene's germline CDR1 is SGHVS and CDR2 FQNEAQ. V was shortened by 1 base and J by 5 bases, with 9 bases between the two germline ends. This CDR3 reads CASSLGGRDQPQHF. The CDR3 nucleotides read TGTGCCAGCAGCTTAGGGGGGCGTGATCAGCCCCAGCATTTT.

This clone was recorded only once. As DNA, the CDR3 is TGCGCCAGCAGCTTGGGGGGCCCCCTCTCCTACGAGCAGTACTTC. It specifies CASSLGGPLSYEQYF. The rearrangement links TRBV5-1 to TRBJ2-7; D may be TRBD1 (5 bases). This CDR3 has 15 amino acids. Germline V gives CDR1 SGHRS, CDR2 YFSETQ. Trimming pared 0 bases from V and 0 bases from J, leaving 10 bases between.

The chain recombines TRBV6-5 with TRBJ1-1, with D perhaps TRBD1 (5 bases). Between the trimmed V and J ends, which lost 8 bases and 0 bases, there was a span of 13 bases. The CDR3 covers 14 residues. Germline assignment: CDR1 MNHEY and CDR2 SVGAGI. Here the CDR3 DNA reads TGTGCCAGCTTTATGGGGCACTTGAACACTGAAGCTTTCTTT. Translating gives CASFMGHLNTEAFF.

The chain combines TRBV30 with TRBJ1-2; tentative D call: TRBD1 (5 bases). The V gene's germline CDR1 is GTSNPN and CDR2 SVGIG (reference sequence). The CDR3 totals 16 residues. Trimming took 5 bases from V and 8 from J, leaving 27 bases between them. This CDR3 reads CAWPNCTGKNICGYTF. The CDR3 nucleotides are TGTGCCTGGCCCAACTGCACAGGAAAAAATATTTGCGGCTACACCTTC.

The chain joins TRBV28 to TRBJ1-2; unclear D gene. This CDR3 has 12 residues. Looked up from germline, CDR1 is MDHEN and CDR2 is SYDVKM. Trimming took 4 bases from V and 4 from J, leaving 7 bases between them. The CDR3 DNA reads TGTGCCAGCAGTTCCCCTTCCTATGGCTACACCTTC. Protein: CASSSPSYGYTF.

The chain carries TRBV7-2 and TRBJ2-7; no reliable D call. V dropped 5 bases and J dropped 3 bases, with 8 bases sitting between them. Germline V gene data show CDR1 as SGHTA and CDR2 as FQGNSA. CDR3 length: 12 amino acids. The CDR3 reads CASSALGYEQYF. DNA for the CDR3: TGTGCCAGCAGCGCCCTCGGCTACGAGCAGTACTTC.

The chain recombines TRBV2 with TRBJ2-1; D unresolved. Trimming cost V 4 bases and J 9 bases, with 4 bases left between them. Per the germline V gene, CDR1 is SNHLY and CDR2 is FYNNEI. The CDR3 runs 10 residues. The CDR3 sequence is CASSGPEQFF. CDR3 coding DNA: TGTGCCAGCAGTGGGCCTGAGCAGTTCTTC.

This clone came up a few times. The rearrangement joins TRBV11-2 to TRBJ1-2, with 10 bases identical to TRBD1. With 3 bases clipped from V and 4 bases from J, the junction kept 5 bases outside the gene matches. CDR3 length equals 15 residues. CDR1 and CDR2 (germline): SGHAT, FQNNGV. This CDR3 is CASSLPGQGGYGYTF. The CDR3 coding sequence is TGTGCCAGCAGCTTGCCTGGACAGGGGGGCTATGGCTACACCTTC.

This chain joins TRBV5-4 and TRBJ2-3; TRBD2 aligns across 7 bases. This CDR3 has 17 amino acids. Trimming removed 3 bases from V and 1 base from J; junction bases left unmatched: 11. Germline CDR1 is SGHNT and CDR2 is YYREEE (reference sequence). The CDR3 spells CASSSQLGGEGTDTQYF. Here the CDR3 DNA reads TGTGCCAGCAGCTCCCAGTTGGGAGGGGAGGGCACAGATACGCAGTATTTT.

The chain joins TRBV13 to TRBJ1-1; D is perhaps TRBD1 (6 bases). This CDR3 contains 16 residues. V lost 4 bases and J 4 bases, leaving 19 bases between the germline ends. Germline V lookup: CDR1 PRHDT, CDR2 FYEKMQ (reference sequence). CDR3 amino acids: CASSSLNTGTPTEAFF. CDR3 bases: TGTGCCAGCAGCTCTCTAAACACCGGGACACCCACTGAAGCTTTCTTT.

This chain links TRBV6-1 with TRBJ1-5, with 11 bases matching TRBD1. This CDR3 spans 17 amino acids. J lost 5 bases, V lost 3 bases, and 9 bases had no gene match. CDR1 MNHNS and CDR2 SASEGT come from the germline V gene. The CDR3 region has the DNA TGTGCCAGCAGTGATTCCGGGACAGGGGGATTGGATCAGCCCCAGCATTTT. Its translation is CASSDSGTGGLDQPQHF.

The chain is built from TRBV6-1 and TRBJ1-2; D uncertain. Germline lookup yields CDR1 MNHNS and CDR2 SASEGT. The CDR3 has 16 amino acids. Trimming removed 4 bases at V and 3 bases at J, with 18 bases between. CDR3: CASSASSGAADYGYTF. CDR3 nucleotide sequence: TGTGCCAGCAGTGCATCTTCGGGAGCAGCAGACTATGGCTACACCTTC.

The chain couples TRBV7-2 to TRBJ2-7; 10 nucleotides line up with TRBD2. Germline loops: CDR1 SGHTA, CDR2 FQGNSA. CDR3 length equals 16 residues. The trim removed 2 bases at V and 5 bases at J, leaving 9 bases unmatched. CDR3 residues: CASSLWSGGAVDEQYF. The CDR3 region has the DNA TGTGCCAGCAGCTTATGGAGCGGGGGGGCGGTAGACGAGCAGTACTTC.

J is TRBJ2-2 and V is TRBV5-1; D unclear. V lost 1 base to trimming and J lost 3 bases, with 10 bases between them. Germline V gives CDR1 SGHRS, CDR2 YFSETQ. This CDR3 is built from 15 residues. The CDR3 DNA reads as TGCGCCAGCAGCTTGAGAGAAGGAGACACCGGGGAGCTGTTTTTT. Encoded protein: CASSLREGDTGELFF.

V usage is TRBV4-1 and J usage is TRBJ2-7; 11 bases line up with TRBD2. Germline CDR1 is MGHRA and CDR2 is YSYEKL. The CDR3 covers 15 residues. The V segment lost 2 bases and the J segment 1 base; nucleotides outside the gene matches: 1. The CDR3 loop reads CASSQLAGGSYEQYF. The CDR3 DNA sequence: TGCGCCAGCAGCCAACTAGCGGGGGGTTCCTACGAGCAGTACTTC.

The chain combines TRBV2 with TRBJ2-3, with TRBD2 matching 9 bases. The germline gives CDR1 SNHLY, CDR2 FYNNEI. This CDR3 is built from 16 residues. J gave up 1 base and V 6 bases, and 8 bases lay outside the gene matches. The CDR3, as DNA: TGTGCCAGCAGGCTAGCGGGGTTTGCCCGCACAGATACGCAGTATTTT. This sequence encodes CASRLAGFARTDTQYF.

The table lists this clone with a count of one. The chain recombines TRBV6-6 with TRBJ1-2, with D unclear. This CDR3 comprises 15 residues. Trimming removed 2 bases from V and 3 bases from J, with 13 bases in between. Germline V gives CDR1 MNHNY, CDR2 SVGAGI (reference sequence). The CDR3 DNA sequence: TGTGCCAGCAGTTACGGCGAAACTATTGACTATGGCTACACCTTC. It specifies CASSYGETIDYGYTF.

The chain joins TRBV5-6 to TRBJ1-3; D is perhaps TRBD1 (6 bases). Trimming stripped 4 bases from V and 0 bases from J, with 20 bases between. CDR1 is SGHDT, CDR2 YYEEEE, per germline. The CDR3 loop spans 18 amino acids. The DNA of the CDR3 is TGTGCCAGCAGCCTGGAGGGGGAACCAGGGGACTCTGGAAACACCATATATTTT. The encoded protein is CASSLEGEPGDSGNTIYF.

This clone was seen only once. The chain recombines TRBV5-4 with TRBJ1-1, with TRBD1 as a possible D gene (6 bases). This CDR3 has 14 residues. The germline V and J ends were trimmed by 4 bases and 3 bases, with 13 bases remaining between them. The germline CDR1 and CDR2 sequences are SGHNT and YYREEE (reference sequence). As DNA, the CDR3 is TGTGCCAGCAGCCCCTCGACAGGATACACTGAAGCTTTCTTT. Translated: CASSPSTGYTEAFF.

In its sample, this clone was seen a few times. The rearrangement uses TRBV6-1 and TRBJ2-7; TRBD2 aligns across 10 bases. CDR1 and CDR2 (germline): MNHNS, SASEGT. The ends lost 0 bases at V and 3 bases at J; junction bases unmatched: 5. The CDR3 runs 16 residues. The CDR3 reads CASSEALTSGDYEQYF. CDR3 coding DNA: TGTGCCAGCAGTGAAGCTCTTACTAGCGGGGACTACGAGCAGTACTTC.

The V and J genes are TRBV27 and TRBJ1-3, with 8 bases aligning to TRBD1. This CDR3 has 17 amino acids. The V gene end was trimmed by 5 bases and the J gene end by 2 bases; junction bases not matched to a gene: 11. Germline V CDR1 and CDR2: MNHEY, SMNVEV (reference sequence). For the CDR3, the DNA is TGTGCCAGCAGTCCAATCTCCCCAGGGGGCCCTGGAAACACCATATATTTT. Amino acid sequence: CASSPISPGGPGNTIYF.

The table lists this clone with a few counts. The chain uses TRBV25-1 and TRBJ2-1; D is unclear. Looked up from germline, CDR1 is MGHDK and CDR2 is SYGVNS. V was shortened by 6 bases and J by 2 bases, with 17 bases between the two germline ends. The CDR3 has 16 residues. The CDR3 here is CASSETQPGPYNEQFF. The DNA of the CDR3 is TGTGCCAGCAGCGAGACCCAACCGGGTCCCTACAATGAGCAGTTCTTC. Together with reference TRBV25-1 and TRBJ2-1, the CDR3 gives the full variable domain: EADIYQTPRYLVIGTGKKITLECSQTMGHDKMYWYQQDPGMELHLIHYSYGVNSTEKGDLSSESTVSRIRTEHFPLTLESARPSHTSQYLCASSETQPGPYNEQFFGPGTRLTVL.

The chain joins TRBV7-8 to TRBJ2-3; TRBD2 matches 11 bases. Trimming cost V 6 bases and J 6 bases; bases outside gene matches: 5. This CDR3 is 14 amino acids long. Germline V gene sequence: CDR1 SGHVS, CDR2 FQNEAQ. This CDR3 is CASRAASGGDTQYF. CDR3 nucleotide sequence: TGTGCCAGCAGGGCTGCTAGCGGGGGGGATACGCAGTATTTT.

The sample holds one count of this clone. The rearrangement joins TRBV27 to TRBJ2-5, with D maybe TRBD1 (6 bases). The CDR3 extends over 16 amino acids. Per the germline V gene, CDR1 is MNHEY and CDR2 is SMNVEV (reference sequence). V was pared by 2 bases and J by 5 bases, with 18 bases between. The CDR3, as DNA: TGTGCCAGCAGTTTAAAGCGGCGTGGGGGCCGGGAGACCCAGTACTTC. Translated: CASSLKRRGGRETQYF.

DNA for the CDR3: TGCGCCAGCACCCGACTAGCGGGGGGTGAGGGCACCGGGGAGCTGTTTTTT. Its translation: CASTRLAGGEGTGELFF. The V and J genes are TRBV4-1 and TRBJ2-2; 13 nucleotides agree with TRBD2. The CDR3 is made up of 17 amino acids. V shed 7 bases and J 4 bases; nucleotides not matched to a gene: 9. Looked up from germline, CDR1 is MGHRA and CDR2 is YSYEKL.

The chain combines TRBV9 with TRBJ2-7; D is perhaps TRBD2 (7 bases). With 0 bases removed from V and 0 bases from J, the gap between germline ends came to 16 bases. Germline CDR1 SGDLS, CDR2 YYNGEE. CDR3 length equals 17 residues. DNA of the CDR3: TGTGCCAGCAGCGTAGGTCACGGGCGGGGGCCCTCCTACGAGCAGTACTTC. Protein sequence: CASSVGHGRGPSYEQYF.